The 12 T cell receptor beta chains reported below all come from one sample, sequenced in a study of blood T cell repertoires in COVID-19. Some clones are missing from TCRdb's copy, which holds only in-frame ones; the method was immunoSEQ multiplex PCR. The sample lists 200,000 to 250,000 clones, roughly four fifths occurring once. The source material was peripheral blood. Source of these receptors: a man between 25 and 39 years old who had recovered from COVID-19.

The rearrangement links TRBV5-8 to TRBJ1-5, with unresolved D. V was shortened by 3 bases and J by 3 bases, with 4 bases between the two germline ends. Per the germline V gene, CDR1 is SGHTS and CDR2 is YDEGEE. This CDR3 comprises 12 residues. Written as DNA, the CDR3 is TGTGCCAGCAGCTGGCTCAATCAGCCCCAGCATTTT. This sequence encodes CASSWLNQPQHF.

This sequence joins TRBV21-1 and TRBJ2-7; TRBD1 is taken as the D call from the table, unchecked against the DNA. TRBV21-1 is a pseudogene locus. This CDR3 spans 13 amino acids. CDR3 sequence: CASSSRRAHEQYF. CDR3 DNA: TGTGCCAGCAGCTCCCGCAGGGCCCACGAGCAGTACTTC.

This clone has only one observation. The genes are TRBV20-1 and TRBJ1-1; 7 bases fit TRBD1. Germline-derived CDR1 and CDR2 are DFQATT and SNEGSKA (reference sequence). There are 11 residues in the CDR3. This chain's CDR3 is CSAGGNTEAFF. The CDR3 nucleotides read TGCAGCGCAGGGGGGAACACTGAAGCTTTCTTT.

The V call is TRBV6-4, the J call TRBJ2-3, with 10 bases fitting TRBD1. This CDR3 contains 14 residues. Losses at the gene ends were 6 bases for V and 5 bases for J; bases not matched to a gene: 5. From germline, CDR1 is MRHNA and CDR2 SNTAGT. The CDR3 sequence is CASSQTGGLDTQYF. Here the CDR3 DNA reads TGTGCCAGCAGCCAGACAGGGGGCTTAGATACGCAGTATTTT.

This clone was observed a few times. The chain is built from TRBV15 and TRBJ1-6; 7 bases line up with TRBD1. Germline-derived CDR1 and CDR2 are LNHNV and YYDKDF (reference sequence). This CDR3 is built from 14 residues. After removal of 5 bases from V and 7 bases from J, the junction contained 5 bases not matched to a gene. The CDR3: CATSRNRGNSPLHF. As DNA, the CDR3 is TGTGCCACCAGCCGCAACAGGGGCAATTCACCCCTCCACTTT.

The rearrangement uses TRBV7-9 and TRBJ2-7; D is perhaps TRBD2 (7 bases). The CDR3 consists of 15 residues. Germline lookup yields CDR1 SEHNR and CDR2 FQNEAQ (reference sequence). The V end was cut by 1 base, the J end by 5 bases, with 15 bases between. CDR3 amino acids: CASSLEGGRVHEQYV. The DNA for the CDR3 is TGTGCCAGCAGCTTAGAGGGGGGGCGCGTCCACGAGCAGTACGTC.

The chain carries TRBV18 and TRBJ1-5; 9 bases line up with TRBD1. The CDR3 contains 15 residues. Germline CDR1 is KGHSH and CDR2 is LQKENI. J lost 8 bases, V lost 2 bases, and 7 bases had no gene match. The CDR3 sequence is CASSPAGDRVKPQHF. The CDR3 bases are TGTGCCAGCTCACCAGCCGGGGACAGGGTAAAGCCCCAGCATTTT.

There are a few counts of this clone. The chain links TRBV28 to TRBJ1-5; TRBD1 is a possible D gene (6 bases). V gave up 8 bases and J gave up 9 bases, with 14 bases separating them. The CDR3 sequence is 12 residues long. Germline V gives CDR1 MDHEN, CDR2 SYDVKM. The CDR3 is CASATGNLPQHF. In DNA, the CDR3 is TGTGCCAGCGCCACAGGGAACCTGCCCCAGCATTTT.

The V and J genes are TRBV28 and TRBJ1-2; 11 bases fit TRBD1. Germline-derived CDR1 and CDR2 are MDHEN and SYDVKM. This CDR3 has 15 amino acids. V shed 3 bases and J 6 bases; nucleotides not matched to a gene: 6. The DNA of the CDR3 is TGTGCCAGCAGTTTCCGGGACAGGGGGATTAATGGCTACACCTTC. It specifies CASSFRDRGINGYTF.

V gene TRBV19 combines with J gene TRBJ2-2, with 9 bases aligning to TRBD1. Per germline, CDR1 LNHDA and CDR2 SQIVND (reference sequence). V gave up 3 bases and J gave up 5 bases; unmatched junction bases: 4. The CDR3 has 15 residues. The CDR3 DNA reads TGTGCCAGTAGTATTGACAGGGGGTCGACCGGGGAGCTGTTTTTT. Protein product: CASSIDRGSTGELFF.

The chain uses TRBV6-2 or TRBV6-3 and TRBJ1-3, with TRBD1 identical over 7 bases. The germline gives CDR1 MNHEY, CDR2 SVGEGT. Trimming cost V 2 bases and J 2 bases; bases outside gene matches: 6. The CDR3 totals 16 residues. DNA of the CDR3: TGTGCCAGCAGTTACCTCATGGACAGGACTGGAAACACCATATATTTT. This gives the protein CASSYLMDRTGNTIYF.

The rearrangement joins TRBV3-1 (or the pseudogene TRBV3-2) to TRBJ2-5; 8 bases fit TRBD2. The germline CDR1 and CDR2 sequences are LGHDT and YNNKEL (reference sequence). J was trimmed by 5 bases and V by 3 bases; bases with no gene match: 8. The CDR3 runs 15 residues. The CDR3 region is CASSHSRGGGETQYF. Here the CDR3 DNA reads TGTGCCAGCAGCCACTCCCGGGGGGGCGGGGAGACCCAGTACTTC.